The clone carrying this TCR beta chain occurred a few times. Its antigen is not known. TCRdb called the 5' RACE reads again in MiXCR, with one record for every CDR3 protein. The repertoire consists of over 350,000 distinct CDR3 sequences, with roughly a quarter occurring once and the leading ten covering around 8.7%. This specimen belongs to a study of T-cell memory formation after mild COVID-19. Study results and limitations: Day 15 to 85 contracting clones showed balanced CD4/CD8; later expanders leaned CD4+. Several responding clones turned up in pre-infection memory, indicating that cross-reactive memory may have taken part.

The sample was PBMCs or a T cell subset sorted from them (not recorded which). The TCR sequence derives from an adult woman who had mild COVID-19 (a few samples of this study predate the infection). Cell type and time point are not known.

As DNA, the CDR3 is TGTGCCAGCAGCTTAAGTATTTTGGGACAGCCGAACACCGGGGAGCTGTTTTTT. As protein: CASSLSILGQPNTGELFF. V gene TRBV11-3 combines with J gene TRBJ2-2; 7 bases align to TRBD1. The CDR3 runs to 18 residues. Trimming at V came to 2 bases and at J to 0 bases, leaving 9 bases not matched to a gene. The germline V gene has CDR1 SGHNT and CDR2 YENEEA.